Below are 27 T cell receptor beta chains sequenced from a single sample in a study of blood T cell repertoires in COVID-19. The table came from immunoSEQ multiplex PCR; TCRdb's copy has only in-frame clones and leaves some out. The repertoire holds around 370,000 clones, with approximately 90% as singletons. The sequenced sample was peripheral blood. These receptors originate from a woman aged 18-29 years who had recovered from COVID-19.

This clone came up a few times. J is TRBJ2-7 and V is TRBV18, with 8 positions matching TRBD1. With 2 bases clipped from V and 7 bases from J, the junction kept 4 bases outside the gene matches. The CDR3 covers 13 residues. The germline gives CDR1 KGHSH, CDR2 LQKENI. The CDR3 is CASSPGTGPEQYV. The DNA of the CDR3 is TGTGCCAGCTCACCAGGGACAGGTCCGGAGCAGTACGTC.

This chain uses TRBV5-4 with TRBJ2-6, with TRBD1 identical over 10 bases. With V trimmed by 4 bases and J by 2 bases, 9 bases remained unmatched. The CDR3 loop spans 18 amino acids. Germline V lookup: CDR1 SGHNT, CDR2 YYREEE (reference sequence). The CDR3 region is CASSATGTGETGANVLTF. The DNA of the CDR3 is TGTGCCAGCAGCGCTACCGGGACAGGGGAAACTGGGGCCAACGTCCTGACTTTC.

V is TRBV27 and J is TRBJ1-1; D is unclear. CDR1 is MNHEY, CDR2 SMNVEV, per germline (reference sequence). The CDR3 sequence is 15 residues long. Deletions cut 2 bases from V and 11 bases from J, with 21 bases between. CDR3 loop: CASSLGFGSGNRAFF. The CDR3 DNA sequence: TGTGCCAGCAGTTTAGGGTTCGGGAGCGGAAATCGGGCTTTCTTT.

The chain uses TRBV7-9 and TRBJ2-7; 7 bases fit TRBD1. Per the germline V gene, CDR1 is SEHNR and CDR2 is FQNEAQ (reference sequence). V lost 5 bases to trimming and J lost 3 bases; unmatched junction nucleotides: 4. The CDR3 length is 13 residues. Written as DNA, the CDR3 is TGTGCCAGCAGCCCCAGACAGGGCTACGAGCAGTACGTC. Its protein product is CASSPRQGYEQYV.

This chain links TRBV11-3 with TRBJ2-3; 14 bases map to TRBD2. The V gene's germline CDR1 is SGHNT and CDR2 YENEEA. The CDR3 length is 19 residues. Trimming cost V 2 bases and J 5 bases; bases outside gene matches: 12. CDR3 coding DNA: TGTGCCAGCAGCTTAAAGCCGGGACTAGCGGGAGTAGCTAGAGATACGCAGTATTTT. Its protein is CASSLKPGLAGVARDTQYF.

The chain joins TRBV21-1 to TRBJ1-2; TRBD1, the table's D call, lacks a check against the DNA. TRBV21-1 is deemed a pseudogene. This CDR3 is built from 17 residues. This CDR3 is CASSKDPPGAHGYGYTF. DNA for the CDR3: TGTGCCAGCAGCAAAGATCCTCCAGGGGCCCACGGCTATGGCTACACCTTC.

The chain recombines TRBV5-4 with TRBJ2-1; 8 bases match TRBD1. V was pared by 4 bases and J by 8 bases, with 5 bases of the junction left unmatched. The germline CDR1 and CDR2 sequences are SGHNT and YYREEE (reference sequence). The CDR3 length is 13 residues. The CDR3 protein is CASSRTGRDEQFF. The CDR3 bases are TGTGCCAGCAGCCGGACAGGGCGGGATGAGCAGTTCTTC.

The V gene is TRBV3-1 (or the pseudogene TRBV3-2), the J gene TRBJ2-7; 11 bases align to TRBD1. V lost 3 bases to trimming and J lost 5 bases; unmatched junction nucleotides: 0. Germline-derived CDR1 and CDR2 are LGHDT and YNNKEL (reference sequence). The CDR3 totals 13 residues. CDR3 in amino acids: CASSQGQGDEQYV. As DNA, the CDR3 is TGTGCCAGCAGCCAGGGACAGGGGGACGAGCAGTACGTC.

J is TRBJ2-1 and V is TRBV9; 7 bases line up with TRBD2. CDR3 size: 16 residues. Germline-derived CDR1 and CDR2 are SGDLS and YYNGEE. V lost 4 bases to trimming and J lost 7 bases; unmatched junction nucleotides: 14. CDR3 region: CASSSIGIAGSNEQFF. In DNA, the CDR3 is TGTGCCAGCAGCTCGATAGGGATAGCGGGTAGTAATGAGCAGTTCTTC.

This sequence joins TRBV27 and TRBJ2-7; D possibly corresponds to TRBD2 (5 bases). Trimming removed 8 bases at V and 0 bases at J, with 11 bases between. Germline lookup yields CDR1 MNHEY and CDR2 SMNVEV (reference sequence). This CDR3 is 13 amino acids long. The CDR3 sequence: CASPPGNSYEQYV. CDR3 in DNA: TGTGCCAGCCCCCCCGGGAACTCCTACGAGCAGTACGTC.

The chain carries TRBV11-2 and TRBJ2-3; 10 bases are shared with TRBD2. Germline V gives CDR1 SGHAT, CDR2 FQNNGV. Trimming at V came to 5 bases and at J to 0 bases, leaving 5 bases not matched to a gene. The CDR3 length is 16 residues. The CDR3 here is CASSAGTSVSTDTQYF. CDR3 DNA sequence: TGTGCCAGCAGCGCCGGGACTAGCGTAAGCACAGATACGCAGTATTTT.

V is TRBV12-3 or TRBV12-4 and J is TRBJ2-7; the match to TRBD1 covers 7 bases. The ends lost 1 base at V and 3 bases at J; junction bases unmatched: 0. This CDR3 has 13 amino acids. CDR3 in amino acids: CASSLGQGYEQYV. In DNA, the CDR3 is TGTGCCAGCAGTTTAGGACAGGGCTACGAGCAGTACGTC.

CDR3 DNA: TGTGCCAGCAGTTTACTAATGGACTCCCAGAGCTCCTACAATGAGCAGTTCTTC. This translates into CASSLLMDSQSSYNEQFF. The rearrangement links TRBV27 to TRBJ2-1; maybe TRBD2 (5 bases). The CDR3 spans 18 residues. Deletions cut 2 bases from V and 0 bases from J, with 17 bases between. CDR1 is MNHEY and CDR2 is SMNVEV in the germline V gene (reference sequence).

The chain recombines TRBV5-1 with TRBJ2-1; TRBD2 matches 12 bases. Trimming took 4 bases from V and 2 from J; bases not matched to a gene: 4. CDR3 length equals 16 residues. Germline CDR1 reads SGHRS; CDR2 reads YFSETQ. This CDR3 reads CASSPSGRAPYNEQFF. The DNA for the CDR3 is TGCGCCAGCAGCCCTAGCGGGAGGGCCCCCTACAATGAGCAGTTCTTC.

This clone has only one observation. The chain combines TRBV7-2 with TRBJ1-2; D unresolved. The length of the CDR3 is 15 residues. Germline V lookup: CDR1 SGHTA, CDR2 FQGNSA. The germline V and J ends were trimmed by 0 bases and 2 bases, with 10 bases remaining between them. As DNA, the CDR3 is TGTGCCAGCAGCTTAGCGGGCGCGGGAAACTATGGCTACACCTTC. Translation gives CASSLAGAGNYGYTF.

This chain uses TRBV6-1 with TRBJ1-4; D call uncertain. Germline CDR1 MNHNS, CDR2 SASEGT. Trimming pared 0 bases from V and 4 bases from J, leaving 6 bases between. This CDR3 comprises 14 residues. CDR3 protein: CASSEARSNEKLFF. DNA for the CDR3: TGTGCCAGCAGTGAAGCGCGGAGTAATGAAAAACTGTTTTTT.

The rearrangement joins TRBV18 to TRBJ2-7, with 13 bases identical to TRBD2. The CDR3 extends over 14 amino acids. The V segment lost 6 bases and the J segment 5 bases; nucleotides outside the gene matches: 4. In germline, CDR1 is KGHSH, CDR2 LQKENI. The chain's CDR3 is CASSGLAGVNEQYV. The CDR3 nucleotides read TGTGCCAGCTCCGGACTAGCGGGAGTCAACGAGCAGTACGTC.

To note about this clone: A junction boundary mismatches the germline segment, possibly from a read error. The chain combines TRBV29-1 with TRBJ1-6; no clear D. This CDR3 spans 12 amino acids. Germline CDR1 SQVTM, CDR2 ANQGSEA. The CDR3 reads CSVQDGDSPLHF. The CDR3 bases are TGCAGCGTTCAAGACGGGGATTCACCCCTCCACTTT.

The V and J genes are TRBV6-6 and TRBJ2-6; 8 bases agree with TRBD1. Trimming cost V 5 bases and J 2 bases; bases outside gene matches: 2. This CDR3 contains 15 residues. Germline-derived CDR1 and CDR2 are MNHNY and SVGAGI (reference sequence). CDR3: CASSQDRAGANVLTF. In nucleotides, the CDR3 is TGTGCCAGCAGTCAGGACAGGGCTGGGGCCAACGTCCTGACTTTC.

The V gene is TRBV10-3, the J gene TRBJ2-1, with D maybe TRBD2 (6 bases). The V gene lost 5 bases and the J gene lost 3 bases, with 14 bases spanning the gap. CDR3 length equals 15 residues. Germline CDR1 is ENHRY and CDR2 is SYGVKD. Here the CDR3 reads CAISSREPNYNEQFF. CDR3 in DNA: TGTGCCATCAGTTCCCGGGAGCCCAACTACAATGAGCAGTTCTTC.

In its sample, this clone was seen once. The chain employs TRBV7-2 and TRBJ2-3, with D perhaps matching TRBD2 (6 bases). The CDR3 is 16 amino acids. V lost 1 base and J 2 bases, leaving 13 bases between the germline ends. Per the germline V gene, CDR1 is SGHTA and CDR2 is FQGNSA. CDR3 residues: CASSLETGSSTDTQYF. The CDR3 DNA is TGTGCCAGCAGCTTAGAAACCGGGAGTTCCACAGATACGCAGTATTTT. The whole variable domain, remainder taken from reference TRBV7-2 and TRBJ2-3, is GAGVSQSPSNKVTEKGKDVELRCDPISGHTALYWYRQSLGQGLEFLIYFQGNSAPDKSGLPSDRFSAERTGGSVSTLTIQRTQQEDSAVYLCASSLETGSSTDTQYFGPGTRLTVL.

J is TRBJ2-3 and V is TRBV6-4; D might be TRBD1 (5 bases). The CDR3 is 14 amino acids. The germline V gene has CDR1 MRHNA and CDR2 SNTAGT. The V and J ends lost 1 base and 4 bases respectively, with 9 bases between them. CDR3 DNA sequence: TGTGCCAGCAGTGACTGGAAAGGGGCAGATACGCAGTATTTT. It is translated as CASSDWKGADTQYF.

This chain connects TRBV29-1 to TRBJ2-3; a weak D match, TRBD2 (6 bases). Germline CDR1 is SQVTM and CDR2 is ANQGSEA. Between the trimmed V and J ends, which lost 3 bases and 1 base, there was a span of 17 bases. The CDR3 contains 16 residues. The CDR3 loop reads CSVDGYAGLRTDTQYF. The CDR3 nucleotides are TGCAGCGTTGATGGGTATGCGGGACTTCGCACAGATACGCAGTATTTT.

The chain joins TRBV18 to TRBJ1-1, with a tentative D call TRBD1 (5 bases). The V and J ends lost 2 bases and 4 bases respectively, with 14 bases between them. The CDR3 contains 15 residues. Germline values: CDR1 KGHSH, CDR2 LQKENI. The CDR3 loop is CASSPVQEGTTEAFF. In DNA form, the CDR3 reads TGTGCCAGCTCACCAGTACAGGAGGGGACCACTGAAGCTTTCTTT.

V is TRBV19 and J is TRBJ1-1, with 9 positions matching TRBD1. Trimming removed 5 bases from V and 0 bases from J; junction bases left unmatched: 7. Germline CDR1 is LNHDA and CDR2 is SQIVND (reference sequence). CDR3 length: 16 amino acids. CDR3 nucleotides: TGTGCCAGTAGTCAAGACAGGGGGGCAATGAACACTGAAGCTTTCTTT. Residues: CASSQDRGAMNTEAFF.

The chain combines TRBV27 with TRBJ2-7, with 7 bases lining up with TRBD1. V lost 1 base, J lost 4 bases, and 10 bases stayed unmatched. CDR1 and CDR2 (germline): MNHEY, SMNVEV (reference sequence). The CDR3 totals 16 residues. The chain's CDR3 is CASSLYPTGSEYEQYV. The CDR3 nucleotides read TGTGCCAGCAGTTTATACCCGACAGGGAGCGAGTACGAGCAGTACGTC.

This clone occurred once. This chain links TRBV7-8 with TRBJ2-5; D gene unclear. Germline V gene sequence: CDR1 SGHVS, CDR2 FQNEAQ. V was shortened by 5 bases and J by 0 bases, with 7 bases between the two germline ends. The CDR3 covers 13 residues. This CDR3 reads CASSRRDQETQYF. In nucleotides, the CDR3 is TGTGCCAGCAGCCGCCGGGACCAAGAGACCCAGTACTTC.